The clone carrying this T cell receptor beta chain was counted at least ten times. Its antigen is unknown. As for time point: patch test 3, about 24 weeks after DPC sensitization. As to treatment: therapeutic diphenylcyclopropenone sensitization with weekly scalp DPC. TCRdb analysed the RACE reads with MiXCR anew, one entry per CDR3 protein. The sample carries some 110,000 distinct CDR3 sequences, 10% to 12% recorded once. This sample stems from a study of human T cells and chemical hapten exposure. Study as a whole: Patch testing was performed with 0.01% DPC on the upper back, with reading at 6 days.

V dropped 6 bases and J dropped 2; count of bases not matched to a gene: 15. The CDR3 is 17 residues long. Overall study findings and caveats: There were significantly more large CDR3 similarity clusters among expanded TCRs than among controls.

The source material was whole blood, sampled in connection with sensitization to the hapten diphenylcyclopropenone (DPC). The sequence was collected from a woman aged 45-60 years with alopecia areata. Some clones in this sample may be carry-over from other donors' samples. V and J are TRBV12-3 or TRBV12-4 and TRBJ2-7, with 8 bases fitting TRBD2. CDR3 region: CASSPGTRSGVTYEQYF. In DNA form, the CDR3 reads TGTGCCAGCAGCCCCGGTACCCGTAGCGGGGTTACCTACGAGCAGTACTTC.